This entry lists 13 T cell receptor beta chains sequenced from one sample in a study of cytomegalovirus exposure and HLA in healthy donors. Using immunoSEQ multiplex PCR, the repertoire was profiled, and TCRdb retains in-frame clones only, with some absent. The table has 230,000 or so clones, almost 90% seen once. Sequenced sample: PBMCs. The receptors derive from a woman younger than 30 in good health and CMV-seronegative.

The rearrangement joins TRBV10-1 to TRBJ1-2, with 10 positions matching TRBD1. Germline loops: CDR1 WNHNN, CDR2 SYGVQD (reference sequence). This CDR3 contains 19 residues. V was pared by 4 bases and J by 0 bases, with 14 bases of the junction left unmatched. The CDR3 nucleotides are TGCGCCAGCAGTGCCGGACAGGGGGTCGATTCACAAGCTAACTATGGCTACACCTTC. It specifies CASSAGQGVDSQANYGYTF.

This clone came up a few times. This chain uses TRBV11-2 with TRBJ2-7, with D unclear. Germline CDR1 is SGHAT and CDR2 is FQNNGV. The CDR3 is 13 amino acids. Trimming shortened V by 2 bases and J by 2 bases, and 7 bases separated the two germline ends. The CDR3 reads CASSLITTYEQYF. CDR3 nucleotide sequence: TGTGCCAGCAGCTTAATCACAACCTACGAGCAGTACTTC. The full variable domain, in which reference TRBV11-2 and TRBJ2-7 provide the parts outside the CDR3, is EAGVAQSPRYKIIEKRQSVAFWCNPISGHATLYWYQQILGQGPKLLIQFQNNGVVDDSQLPKDRFSAERLKGVDSTLKIQPAKLEDSAVYLCASSLITTYEQYFGPGTRLTVT.

The chain links TRBV19 to TRBJ1-5, with D unclear. The CDR3 totals 12 residues. Germline CDR1 is LNHDA and CDR2 is SQIVND (reference sequence). Deletions cut 5 bases from V and 6 bases from J, with 8 bases between. CDR3 coding DNA: TGTGCCAGTAGTCCCCCCTTTCAGCCCCAGCATTTT. Its translation is CASSPPFQPQHF.

The chain uses TRBV28 and TRBJ2-5; possible D gene TRBD1, 5 bases. Looked up from germline, CDR1 is MDHEN and CDR2 is SYDVKM. The length of the CDR3 is 16 residues. Trimming took 4 bases from V and 3 from J, leaving 18 bases between them. This CDR3 is CASSSPRQNFKETQYF. DNA for the CDR3: TGTGCCAGCAGTTCTCCACGACAGAATTTTAAAGAGACCCAGTACTTC.

The chain is built from TRBV4-1 and TRBJ2-7; D possibly corresponds to TRBD2 (6 bases). The V gene's germline CDR1 is MGHRA and CDR2 YSYEKL. Trimming cost V 3 bases and J 0 bases, with 12 bases left between them. This CDR3 has 15 residues. CDR3 residues: CASSQIGGISYEQYF. CDR3 in DNA: TGCGCCAGCAGCCAGATCGGCGGGATCTCCTACGAGCAGTACTTC.

The genes are TRBV30 and TRBJ2-7; 7 bases are shared with TRBD2. The CDR3 contains 14 residues. With V trimmed by 0 bases and J by 5 bases, 7 bases remained unmatched. Looked up from germline, CDR1 is GTSNPN and CDR2 is SVGIG (reference sequence). The CDR3 protein is CAWSVSGGGDEQYF. The CDR3 DNA reads TGTGCCTGGAGTGTATCGGGGGGTGGTGACGAGCAGTACTTC.

The V call is TRBV30, the J call TRBJ1-2; 7 bases fit TRBD1. The CDR3 consists of 12 residues. The trim removed 2 bases at V and 5 bases at J, leaving 2 bases unmatched. Germline V CDR1 and CDR2: GTSNPN, SVGIG (reference sequence). CDR3 protein: CAWSTGVYGYTF. For the CDR3, the DNA is TGTGCCTGGAGTACAGGGGTTTATGGCTACACCTTC. Combining the CDR3 with reference TRBV30 and TRBJ1-2 gives the whole variable domain SQTIHQWPATLVQPVGSPLSLECTVEGTSNPNLYWYRQAAGRGLQLLFYSVGIGQISSEVPQNLSASRPQDRQFILSSKKLLLSDSGFYLCAWSTGVYGYTFGSGTRLTVV.

The V and J genes are TRBV28 and TRBJ2-4; a weak D match, TRBD1 (5 bases). The CDR3 has 14 amino acids. Germline V gene sequence: CDR1 MDHEN, CDR2 SYDVKM. The germline V and J ends were trimmed by 3 bases and 7 bases, with 13 bases remaining between them. The CDR3 sequence is CASSLTWTRNIQYF. The CDR3 DNA reads as TGTGCCAGCAGTTTGACATGGACAAGGAACATTCAGTACTTC. Based on the CDR3 plus reference TRBV28 and TRBJ2-4, the full variable domain is DVKVTQSSRYLVKRTGEKVFLECVQDMDHENMFWYRQDPGLGLRLIYFSYDVKMKEKGDIPEGYSVSREKKERFSLILESASTNQTSMYLCASSLTWTRNIQYFGAGTRLSVL.

The V gene is TRBV10-3, the J gene TRBJ2-3; D remains ambiguous. The germline V gene encodes CDR1 ENHRY and CDR2 SYGVKD. The CDR3 has 13 residues. V lost 6 bases, J lost 4 bases, and 11 bases lay in between. This chain's CDR3 is CAISAVAADTQYF. The CDR3, as DNA: TGTGCCATCAGCGCCGTAGCCGCAGATACGCAGTATTTT.

The chain recombines TRBV28 with TRBJ2-7, with D possibly matching TRBD2 (5 bases). Trimming pared 6 bases from V and 2 bases from J, leaving 23 bases between. The CDR3 has 17 amino acids. CDR1 is MDHEN and CDR2 is SYDVKM in the germline V gene. The CDR3 protein is CASSPGISLINTYEQYF. In DNA form, the CDR3 reads TGTGCCAGCAGCCCCGGGATTTCGTTAATAAACACCTACGAGCAGTACTTC.

V and J are TRBV7-4 and TRBJ2-7, with no clear D. The germline gives CDR1 SGHVT, CDR2 SQSDAQ. Trimming took 1 base from V and 0 from J, leaving 7 bases between them. The CDR3 has 14 residues. CDR3 bases: TGTGCCAGCAGCTTAGGCACAGACTCCTACGAGCAGTACTTC. Translation gives CASSLGTDSYEQYF.

The gene calls are TRBV19 and TRBJ2-6; TRBD1 is a possible D gene (6 bases). This CDR3 contains 16 residues. Germline V CDR1 and CDR2: LNHDA, SQIVND (reference sequence). V shed 6 bases and J shed 0 bases, with 12 bases lying between them. The CDR3 DNA reads TGTGCCAGTAGACGGGACACCCCCTCTGGGGCCAACGTCCTGACTTTC. Translating it yields CASRRDTPSGANVLTF.

This rearrangement joins TRBV27 to TRBJ2-1; the match to TRBD2 covers 11 bases. Per germline, CDR1 MNHEY and CDR2 SMNVEV (reference sequence). Trimming removed 1 base from V and 3 bases from J; junction bases left unmatched: 8. The CDR3 is 18 amino acids. The CDR3: CASSLLFGTSGNYNEQFF. DNA of the CDR3: TGTGCCAGCAGTTTATTGTTTGGGACTAGCGGAAACTACAATGAGCAGTTCTTC.